This T cell receptor (beta chain) was recovered during a study of radiation and T cells in renal cell carcinoma. Time point specified: blood 2 weeks post-SBRT. Treatment: 15 Gy SBRT to primary tumor, nephrectomy 4 weeks later. Here immunoSEQ multiplex PCR was the method, and the copy in TCRdb shows in-frame clones only, minus some. Of over 60,000 clones in the sample, around 86% are singletons; the top ten hold 20% to 25%. In germline, CDR1 is MDHEN, CDR2 SYDVKM. The CDR3 sequence is 12 residues long. With V trimmed by 7 bases and J by 8 bases, 6 bases remained unmatched. This receptor was identified in a woman in her 50s with renal cell carcinoma. The specimen was blood, collected from a patient whose treatment included radiotherapy and nephrectomy. The chain has TRBV28 and TRBJ1-1, with 8 bases fitting TRBD1. The CDR3 reads CASTPTGAEAFF. The DNA for the CDR3 is TGTGCCAGCACCCCGACAGGGGCCGAAGCTTTCTTT.